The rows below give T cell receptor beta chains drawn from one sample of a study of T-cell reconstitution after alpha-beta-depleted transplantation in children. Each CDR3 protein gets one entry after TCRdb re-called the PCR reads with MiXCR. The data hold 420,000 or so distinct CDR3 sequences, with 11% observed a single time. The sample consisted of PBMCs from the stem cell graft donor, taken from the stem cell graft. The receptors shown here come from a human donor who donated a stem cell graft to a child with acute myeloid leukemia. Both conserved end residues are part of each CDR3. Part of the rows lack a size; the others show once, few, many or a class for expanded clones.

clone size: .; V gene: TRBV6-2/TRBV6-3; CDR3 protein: CASNRQGEFTLFF
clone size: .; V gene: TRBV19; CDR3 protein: CASSLRDTEAFF
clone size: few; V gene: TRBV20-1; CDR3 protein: CSAPGLGETQYF
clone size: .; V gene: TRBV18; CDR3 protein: CASSPTDGANVLTF
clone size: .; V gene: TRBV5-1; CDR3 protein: CASSGKRDRGLLQFSYNEQFF
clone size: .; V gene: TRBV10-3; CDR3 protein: CAISELAGIETQYF
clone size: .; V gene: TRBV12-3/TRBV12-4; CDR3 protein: CASRRGPGANVLTF
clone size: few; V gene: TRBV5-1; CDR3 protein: CASSWGGDTYEQYF
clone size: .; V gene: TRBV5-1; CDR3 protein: CASSSGQSNEQFF
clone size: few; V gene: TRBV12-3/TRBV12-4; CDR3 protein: CASTRDNYNSPLHF
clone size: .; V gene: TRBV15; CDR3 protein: CATSRVQDRGLNEQFF
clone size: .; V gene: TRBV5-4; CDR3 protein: CASKIPGKNGELFF
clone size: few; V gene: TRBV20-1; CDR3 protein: CSVWVGREAFF
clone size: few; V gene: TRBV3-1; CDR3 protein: CASSQNPMGEDTQYF
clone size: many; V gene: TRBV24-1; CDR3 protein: CATSDGEKNQPQHF
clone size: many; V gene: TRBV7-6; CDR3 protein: CASSLRAGTYNEQFF
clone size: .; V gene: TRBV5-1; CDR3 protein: CASSWRIGETQYF
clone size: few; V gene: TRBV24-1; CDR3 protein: CATSEAGLAGSGDEQFF
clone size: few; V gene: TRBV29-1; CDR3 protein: CSVRPGGGTEAFF
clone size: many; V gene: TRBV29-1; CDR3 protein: CSVASTGLGNQPQHF
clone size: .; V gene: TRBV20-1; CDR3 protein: CSARGTTSEQYF
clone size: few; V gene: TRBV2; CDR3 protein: CASSFLTSGSPLSYNEQFF
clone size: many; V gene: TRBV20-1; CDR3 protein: CSAQDSNQPQHF
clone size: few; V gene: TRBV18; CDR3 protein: CASSPSLDQPQHF
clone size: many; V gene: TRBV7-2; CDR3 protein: CASSLDRGEQYF
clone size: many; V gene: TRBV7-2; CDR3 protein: CASSRKGVQETQYF
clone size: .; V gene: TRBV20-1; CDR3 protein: CSARTGTRETQYF
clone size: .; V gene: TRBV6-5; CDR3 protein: CASRSYVNEQFF
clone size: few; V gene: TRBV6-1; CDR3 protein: CASTQTSGILGEQFF
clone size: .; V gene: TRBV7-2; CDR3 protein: CASSLDWTSMQYF
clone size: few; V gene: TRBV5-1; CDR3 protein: CASSLSRAGEQYF
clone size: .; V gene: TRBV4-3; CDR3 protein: CASSQDPGLAGDTQYF
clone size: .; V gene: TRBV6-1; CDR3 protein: CASSGEDSWTTEAFF
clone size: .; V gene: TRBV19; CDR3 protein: CASRPPGQGSEQYF
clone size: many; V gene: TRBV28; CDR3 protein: CASGTGHSNQPQHF
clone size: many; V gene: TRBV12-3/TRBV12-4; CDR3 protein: CASSPSGSFRNSPLHF
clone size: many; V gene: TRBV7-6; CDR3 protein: CASSLAQGTQETQYF
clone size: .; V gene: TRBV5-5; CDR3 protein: CASSLGQGTNNQPQHF
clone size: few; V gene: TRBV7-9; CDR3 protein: CASSRSEQGTNQPQHF
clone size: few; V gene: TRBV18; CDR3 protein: CASSPPGVNEQYF
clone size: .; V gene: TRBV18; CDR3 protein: CASSPSGWPPNQPQHF
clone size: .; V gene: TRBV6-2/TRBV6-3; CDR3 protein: CASSSLAGIRNEQFF